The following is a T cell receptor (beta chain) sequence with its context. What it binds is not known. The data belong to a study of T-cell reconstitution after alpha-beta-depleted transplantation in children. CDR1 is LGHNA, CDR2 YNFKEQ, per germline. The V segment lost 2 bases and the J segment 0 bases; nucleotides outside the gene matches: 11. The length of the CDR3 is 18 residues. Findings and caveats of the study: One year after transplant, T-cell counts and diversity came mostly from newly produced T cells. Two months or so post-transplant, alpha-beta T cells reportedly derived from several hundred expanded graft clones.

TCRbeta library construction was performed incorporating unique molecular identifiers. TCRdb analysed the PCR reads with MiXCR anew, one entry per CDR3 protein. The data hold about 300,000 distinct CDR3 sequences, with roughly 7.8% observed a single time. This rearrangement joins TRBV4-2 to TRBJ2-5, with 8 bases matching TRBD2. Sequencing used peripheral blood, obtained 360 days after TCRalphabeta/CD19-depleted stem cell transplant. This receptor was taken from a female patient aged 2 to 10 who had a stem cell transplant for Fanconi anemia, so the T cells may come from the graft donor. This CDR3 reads CASSQQSAGGPNQETQYF. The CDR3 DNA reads TGTGCCAGCAGCCAACAGTCTGCGGGGGGTCCAAACCAAGAGACCCAGTACTTC.